This TCR beta chain came from a study of cytomegalovirus exposure and HLA in healthy donors. Study-level findings and limits: HLA allele associations emerged for 15,000 to 20,000 TCR beta sequences in a later analysis, at 0.05 false discovery rate. In a later analysis, a missense DCLRE1C variant was linked to TCR beta V- and J-gene trimming. Rates of TCR association differed by HLA locus in a later analysis, with DRB1 highest and HLA-C lowest.

To note about this clone: What it binds is unknown.

PCR used 60 Vbeta primers and 13 Jbeta primers. Authors' methods: Later reanalysis found around 80 million unique TCR beta chains, roughly 9.9 million of them shared. This table comes from immunoSEQ multiplex PCR, and its TCRdb copy is limited to in-frame clones, with some not included. D and trimming come from the DNA, and the V and J calls and clone size come from that table. The sample yields 72,000 or so clones, around 78% seen once. The sequence was collected from a man between 18 and 35 years old in good health and CMV-seropositive. Input material: PBMCs.

The CDR3 reads CASSLDRGTEAFF. As DNA, the CDR3 is TGTGCCAGCAGCTTGGACAGGGGGACTGAAGCTTTCTTT. The J gene is TRBJ1-1, the V gene TRBV7-6, with 10 bases matching TRBD1. V lost 3 bases, J lost 5 bases, and 0 bases stayed unmatched. This CDR3 is 13 amino acids long. The germline gives CDR1 SGHVS, CDR2 FNYEAQ.